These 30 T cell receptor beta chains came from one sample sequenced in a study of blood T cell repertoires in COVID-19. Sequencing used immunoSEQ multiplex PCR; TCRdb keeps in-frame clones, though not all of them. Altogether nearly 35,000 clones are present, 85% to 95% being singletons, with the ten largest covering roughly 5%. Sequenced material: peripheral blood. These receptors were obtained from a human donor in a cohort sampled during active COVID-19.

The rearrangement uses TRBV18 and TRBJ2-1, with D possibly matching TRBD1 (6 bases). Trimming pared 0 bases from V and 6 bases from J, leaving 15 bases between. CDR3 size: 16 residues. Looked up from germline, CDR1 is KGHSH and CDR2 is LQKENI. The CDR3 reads CASSPPGQGISNEQFF. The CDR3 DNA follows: TGTGCCAGCTCACCACCGGGTCAGGGGATCTCCAATGAGCAGTTCTTC.

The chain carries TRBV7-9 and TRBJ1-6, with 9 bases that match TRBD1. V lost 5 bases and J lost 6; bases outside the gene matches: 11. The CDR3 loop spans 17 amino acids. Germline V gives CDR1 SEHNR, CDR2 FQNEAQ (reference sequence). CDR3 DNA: TGTGCCAGCAGCCTAGGACAGGGGCAATTTAGTAATTCACCCCTCCACTTT. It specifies CASSLGQGQFSNSPLHF.

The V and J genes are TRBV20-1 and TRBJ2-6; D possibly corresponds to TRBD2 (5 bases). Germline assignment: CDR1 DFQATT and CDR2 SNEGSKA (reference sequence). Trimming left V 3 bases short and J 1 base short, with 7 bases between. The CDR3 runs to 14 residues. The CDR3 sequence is CSASPGSGANVLTF. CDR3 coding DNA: TGCAGTGCTAGTCCGGGGTCTGGGGCCAACGTCCTGACTTTC.

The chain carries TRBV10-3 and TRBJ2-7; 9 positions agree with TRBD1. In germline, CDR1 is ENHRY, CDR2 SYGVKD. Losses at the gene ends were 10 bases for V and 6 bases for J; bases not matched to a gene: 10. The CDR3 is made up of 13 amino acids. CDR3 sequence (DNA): TGTGCCACCGAGCGGGACAGGGTTTCCGAGCAGTACTTC. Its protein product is CATERDRVSEQYF.

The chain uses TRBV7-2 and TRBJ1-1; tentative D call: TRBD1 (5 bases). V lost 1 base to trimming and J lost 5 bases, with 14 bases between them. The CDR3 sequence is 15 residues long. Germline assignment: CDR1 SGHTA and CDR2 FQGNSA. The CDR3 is CASSLGEVGGTEAFF. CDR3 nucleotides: TGTGCCAGCAGCTTAGGAGAGGTCGGGGGAACTGAAGCTTTCTTT.

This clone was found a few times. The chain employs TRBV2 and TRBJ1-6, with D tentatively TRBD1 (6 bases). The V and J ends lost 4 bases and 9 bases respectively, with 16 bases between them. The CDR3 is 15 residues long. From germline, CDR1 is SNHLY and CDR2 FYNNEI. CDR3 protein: CASSVRGTIISPLHF. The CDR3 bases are TGTGCCAGCAGTGTTAGGGGGACAATAATTTCACCCCTCCACTTT.

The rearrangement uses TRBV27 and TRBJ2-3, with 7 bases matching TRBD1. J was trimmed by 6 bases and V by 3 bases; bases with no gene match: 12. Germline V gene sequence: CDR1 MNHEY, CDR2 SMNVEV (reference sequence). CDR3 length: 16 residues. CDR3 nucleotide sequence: TGTGCCAGCAGTTTTCAGAGGGGGCGAAGTCATGATACGCAGTATTTT. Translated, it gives CASSFQRGRSHDTQYF.

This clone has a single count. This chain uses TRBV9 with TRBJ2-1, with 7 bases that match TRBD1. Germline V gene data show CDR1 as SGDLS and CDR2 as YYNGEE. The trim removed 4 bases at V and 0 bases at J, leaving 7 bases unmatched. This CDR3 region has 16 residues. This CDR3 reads CASSPPSGGSYNEQFF. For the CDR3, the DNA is TGTGCCAGCAGCCCACCTTCAGGGGGCTCCTACAATGAGCAGTTCTTC.

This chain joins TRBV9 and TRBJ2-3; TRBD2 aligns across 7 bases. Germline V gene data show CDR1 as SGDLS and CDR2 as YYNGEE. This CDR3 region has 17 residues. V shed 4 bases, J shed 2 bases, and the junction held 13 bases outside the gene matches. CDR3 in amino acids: CASSPRGGPLNTDTQYF. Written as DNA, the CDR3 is TGTGCCAGCAGCCCGAGGGGAGGGCCGCTTAACACAGATACGCAGTATTTT.

The CDR3 bases are TGTGCCAGCAGCCAATTCCTCCAGAATGAGCAGTTCTTC. Protein product: CASSQFLQNEQFF. This chain joins TRBV3-1 (or the pseudogene TRBV3-2) and TRBJ2-1; D is uncertain. The CDR3 is 13 amino acids. Trimming removed 2 bases at V and 7 bases at J, with 9 bases between. Germline V gene data show CDR1 as LGHDT and CDR2 as YNNKEL (reference sequence).

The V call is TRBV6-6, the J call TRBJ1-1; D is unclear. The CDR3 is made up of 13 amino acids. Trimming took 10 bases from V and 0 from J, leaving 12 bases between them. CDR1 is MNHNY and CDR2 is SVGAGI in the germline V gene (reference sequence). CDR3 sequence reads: CATIQVMNTEAFF. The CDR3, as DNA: TGTGCCACTATCCAGGTCATGAACACTGAAGCTTTCTTT.

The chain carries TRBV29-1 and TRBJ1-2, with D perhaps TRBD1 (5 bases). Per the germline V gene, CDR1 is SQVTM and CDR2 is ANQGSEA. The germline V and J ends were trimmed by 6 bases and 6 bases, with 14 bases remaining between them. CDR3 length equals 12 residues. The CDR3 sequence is CSVMGGGNGYTF. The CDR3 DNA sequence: TGCAGCGTCATGGGGGGTGGAAATGGCTACACCTTC.

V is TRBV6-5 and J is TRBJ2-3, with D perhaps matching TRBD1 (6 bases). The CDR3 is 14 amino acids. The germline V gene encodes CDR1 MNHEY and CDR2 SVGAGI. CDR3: CGSAKGVYTDTQYF. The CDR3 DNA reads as TGTGGGAGTGCAAAGGGGGTATACACAGATACGCAGTATTTT.

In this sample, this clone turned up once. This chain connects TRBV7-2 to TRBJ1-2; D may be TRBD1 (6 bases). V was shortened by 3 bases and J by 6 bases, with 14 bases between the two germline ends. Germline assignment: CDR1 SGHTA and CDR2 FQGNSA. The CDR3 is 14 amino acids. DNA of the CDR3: TGTGCCAGCAGCTTTCAACCGACAGGCGATGGCTACACCTTC. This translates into CASSFQPTGDGYTF. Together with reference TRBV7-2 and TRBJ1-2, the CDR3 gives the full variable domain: GAGVSQSPSNKVTEKGKDVELRCDPISGHTALYWYRQSLGQGLEFLIYFQGNSAPDKSGLPSDRFSAERTGGSVSTLTIQRTQQEDSAVYLCASSFQPTGDGYTFGSGTRLTVV.

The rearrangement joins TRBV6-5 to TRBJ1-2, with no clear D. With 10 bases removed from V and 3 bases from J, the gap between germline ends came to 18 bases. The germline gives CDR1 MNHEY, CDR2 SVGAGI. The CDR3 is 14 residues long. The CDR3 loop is CATRGRVGYYGYTF. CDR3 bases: TGTGCCACCAGAGGGAGGGTAGGGTACTATGGCTACACCTTC.

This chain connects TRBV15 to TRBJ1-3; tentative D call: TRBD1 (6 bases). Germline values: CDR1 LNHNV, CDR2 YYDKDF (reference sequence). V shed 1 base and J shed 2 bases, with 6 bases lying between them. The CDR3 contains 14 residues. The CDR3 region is CATSRGTAGNTIYF. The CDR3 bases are TGTGCCACCAGCAGAGGGACAGCTGGAAACACCATATATTTT.

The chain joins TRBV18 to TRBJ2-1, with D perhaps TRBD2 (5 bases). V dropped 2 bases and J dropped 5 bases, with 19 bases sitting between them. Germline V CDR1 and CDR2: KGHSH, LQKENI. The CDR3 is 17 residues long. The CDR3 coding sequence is TGTGCCAGCTCACCAGGACTCAAGCGGAACCCGAACAATGAGCAGTTCTTC. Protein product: CASSPGLKRNPNNEQFF.

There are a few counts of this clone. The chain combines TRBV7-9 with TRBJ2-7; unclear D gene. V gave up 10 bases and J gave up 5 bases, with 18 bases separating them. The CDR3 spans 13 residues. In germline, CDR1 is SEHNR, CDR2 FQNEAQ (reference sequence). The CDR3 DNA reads TGTGCCACGGGTGGTGTTCAACGCCACGAGCAGTACTTC. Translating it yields CATGGVQRHEQYF.

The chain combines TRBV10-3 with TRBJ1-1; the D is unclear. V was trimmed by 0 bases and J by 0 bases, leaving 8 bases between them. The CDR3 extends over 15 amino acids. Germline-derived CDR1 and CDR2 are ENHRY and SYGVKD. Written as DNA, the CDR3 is TGTGCCATCAGTGAGTCGGTACAGCTGAACACTGAAGCTTTCTTT. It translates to CAISESVQLNTEAFF.

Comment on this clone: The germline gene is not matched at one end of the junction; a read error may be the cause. The CDR3: CASCDTSTEAFF. The CDR3 bases are TGCGCCAGCTGTGACACTAGCACTGAAGCTTTCTTT. The V and J genes are TRBV10-2 and TRBJ1-1; D is unresolved. This CDR3 spans 12 amino acids. Germline CDR1 WSHSY, CDR2 SAAADI.

DNA of the CDR3: TGTGCCAGCAGCCCTATACAGACTACTTACGAGCAGTACTTC. As protein: CASSPIQTTYEQYF. This sequence joins TRBV28 and TRBJ2-7; a weak D match, TRBD2 (5 bases). The V end lost 6 bases, the J end lost 4 bases, and 16 bases lay between the germline ends. This CDR3 has 14 amino acids. CDR1 and CDR2 from the germline V gene are MDHEN and SYDVKM.

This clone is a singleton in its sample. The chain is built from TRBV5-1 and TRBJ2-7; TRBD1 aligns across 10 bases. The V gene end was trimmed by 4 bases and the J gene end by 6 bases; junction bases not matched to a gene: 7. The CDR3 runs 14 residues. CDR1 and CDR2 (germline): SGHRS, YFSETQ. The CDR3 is CASSRDRGHGEQYF. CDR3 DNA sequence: TGCGCCAGCAGCCGAGACAGGGGGCATGGCGAGCAGTACTTC. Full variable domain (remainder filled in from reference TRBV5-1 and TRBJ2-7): KAGVTQTPRYLIKTRGQQVTLSCSPISGHRSVSWYQQTPGQGLQFLFEYFSETQRNKGNFPGRFSGRQFSNSRSEMNVSTLELGDSALYLCASSRDRGHGEQYFGPGTRLTVT.

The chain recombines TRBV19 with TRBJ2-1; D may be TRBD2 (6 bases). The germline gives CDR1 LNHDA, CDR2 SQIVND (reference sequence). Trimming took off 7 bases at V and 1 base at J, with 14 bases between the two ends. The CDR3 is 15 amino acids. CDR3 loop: CASTQWGLSYNEQFF. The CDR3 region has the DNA TGTGCCAGTACCCAGTGGGGACTGTCCTACAATGAGCAGTTCTTC.

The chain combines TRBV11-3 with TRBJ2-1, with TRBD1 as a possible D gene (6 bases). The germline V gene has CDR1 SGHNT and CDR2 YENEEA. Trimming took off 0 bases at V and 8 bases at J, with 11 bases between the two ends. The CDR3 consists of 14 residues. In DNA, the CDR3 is TGTGCCAGCAGCTTAGAACAGAAGGGGGATGAGCAGTTCTTC. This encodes CASSLEQKGDEQFF.

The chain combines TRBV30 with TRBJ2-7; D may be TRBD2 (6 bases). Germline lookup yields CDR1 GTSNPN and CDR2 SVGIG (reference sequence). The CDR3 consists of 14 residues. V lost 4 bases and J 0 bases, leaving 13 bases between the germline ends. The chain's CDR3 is CAWNNGDFSYEQYF. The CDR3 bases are TGTGCCTGGAATAACGGGGACTTCTCCTACGAGCAGTACTTC.

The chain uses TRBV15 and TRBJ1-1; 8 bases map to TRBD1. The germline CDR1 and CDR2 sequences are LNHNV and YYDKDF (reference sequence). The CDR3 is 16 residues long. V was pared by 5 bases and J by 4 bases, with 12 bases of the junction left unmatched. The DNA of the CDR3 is TGTGCCACCAGCTCTAGGGCGCAGGGGGCGATCACTGAAGCTTTCTTT. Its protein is CATSSRAQGAITEAFF.

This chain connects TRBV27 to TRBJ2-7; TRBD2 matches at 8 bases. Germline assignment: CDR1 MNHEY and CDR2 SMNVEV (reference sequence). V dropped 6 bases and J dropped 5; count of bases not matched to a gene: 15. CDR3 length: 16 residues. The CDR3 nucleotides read TGTGCCAGCAGCATACGGGAGCGGGAGTCATTACACGAGCAGTACTTC. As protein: CASSIRERESLHEQYF.

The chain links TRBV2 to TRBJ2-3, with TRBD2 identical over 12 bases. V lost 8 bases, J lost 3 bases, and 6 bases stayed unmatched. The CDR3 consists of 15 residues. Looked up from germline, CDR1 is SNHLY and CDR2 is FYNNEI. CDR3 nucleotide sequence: TGTGCCAGCTTCACTAGCGGGGGGATAACAGATACGCAGTATTTT. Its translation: CASFTSGGITDTQYF.

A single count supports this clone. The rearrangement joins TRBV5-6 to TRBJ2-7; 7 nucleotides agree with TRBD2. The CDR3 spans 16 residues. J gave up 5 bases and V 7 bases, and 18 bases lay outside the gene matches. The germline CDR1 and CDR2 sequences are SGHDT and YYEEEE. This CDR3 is CASSTQDLAEDDEQYF. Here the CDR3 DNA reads TGTGCCAGCTCAACCCAAGATCTAGCGGAAGATGACGAGCAGTACTTC. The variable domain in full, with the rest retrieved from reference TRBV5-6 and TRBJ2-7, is DAGVTQSPTHLIKTRGQQVTLRCSPKSGHDTVSWYQQALGQGPQFIFQYYEEEERQRGNFPDRFSGHQFPNYSSELNVNALLLGDSALYLCASSTQDLAEDDEQYFGPGTRLTVT.

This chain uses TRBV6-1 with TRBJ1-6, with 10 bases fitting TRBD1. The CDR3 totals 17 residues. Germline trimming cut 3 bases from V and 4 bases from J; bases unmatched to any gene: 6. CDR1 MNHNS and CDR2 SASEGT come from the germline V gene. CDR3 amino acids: CASSDRQGASYNSPLHF. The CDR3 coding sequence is TGTGCCAGCAGTGACCGACAGGGGGCGTCATATAATTCACCCCTCCACTTT.